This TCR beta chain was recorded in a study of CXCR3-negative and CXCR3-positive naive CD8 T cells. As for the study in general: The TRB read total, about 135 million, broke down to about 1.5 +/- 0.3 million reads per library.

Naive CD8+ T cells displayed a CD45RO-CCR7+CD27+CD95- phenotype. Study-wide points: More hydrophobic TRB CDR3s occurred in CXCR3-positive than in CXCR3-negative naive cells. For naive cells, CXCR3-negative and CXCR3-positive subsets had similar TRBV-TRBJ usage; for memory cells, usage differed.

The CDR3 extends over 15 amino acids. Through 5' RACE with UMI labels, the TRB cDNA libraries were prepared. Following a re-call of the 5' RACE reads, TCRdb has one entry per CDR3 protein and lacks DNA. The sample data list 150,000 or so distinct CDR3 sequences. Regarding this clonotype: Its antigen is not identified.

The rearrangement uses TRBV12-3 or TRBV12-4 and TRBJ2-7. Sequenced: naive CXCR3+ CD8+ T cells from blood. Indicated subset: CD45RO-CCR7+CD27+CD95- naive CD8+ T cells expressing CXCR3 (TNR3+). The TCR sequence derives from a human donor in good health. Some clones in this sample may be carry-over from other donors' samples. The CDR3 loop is CASSFGQASSYEQYF.